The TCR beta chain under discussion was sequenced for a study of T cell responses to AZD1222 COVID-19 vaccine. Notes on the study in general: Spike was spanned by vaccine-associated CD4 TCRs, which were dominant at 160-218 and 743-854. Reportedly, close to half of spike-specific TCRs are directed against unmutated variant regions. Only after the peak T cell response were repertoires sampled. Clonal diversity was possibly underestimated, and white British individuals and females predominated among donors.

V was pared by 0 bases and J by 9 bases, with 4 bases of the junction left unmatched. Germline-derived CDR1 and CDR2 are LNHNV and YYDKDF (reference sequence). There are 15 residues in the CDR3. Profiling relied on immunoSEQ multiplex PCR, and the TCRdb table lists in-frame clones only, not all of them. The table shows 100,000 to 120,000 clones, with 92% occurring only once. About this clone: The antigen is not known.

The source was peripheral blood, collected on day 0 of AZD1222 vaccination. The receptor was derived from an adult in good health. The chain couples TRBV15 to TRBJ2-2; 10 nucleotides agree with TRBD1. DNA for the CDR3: TGTGCCACCAGCAGAGAGGACAGGGGGGACCGGGAGCTGTTTTTT. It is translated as CATSREDRGDRELFF.